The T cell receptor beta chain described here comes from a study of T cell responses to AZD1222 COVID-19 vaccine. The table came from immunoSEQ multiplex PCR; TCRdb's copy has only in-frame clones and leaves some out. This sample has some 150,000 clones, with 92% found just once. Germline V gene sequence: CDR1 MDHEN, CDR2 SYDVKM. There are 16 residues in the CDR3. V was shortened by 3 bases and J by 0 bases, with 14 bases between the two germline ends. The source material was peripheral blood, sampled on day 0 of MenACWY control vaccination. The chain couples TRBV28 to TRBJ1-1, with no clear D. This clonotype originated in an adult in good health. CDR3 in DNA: TGTGCCAGCAGTTTCTCCCCCGGGGTCTTGAACACTGAAGCTTTCTTT. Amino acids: CASSFSPGVLNTEAFF.